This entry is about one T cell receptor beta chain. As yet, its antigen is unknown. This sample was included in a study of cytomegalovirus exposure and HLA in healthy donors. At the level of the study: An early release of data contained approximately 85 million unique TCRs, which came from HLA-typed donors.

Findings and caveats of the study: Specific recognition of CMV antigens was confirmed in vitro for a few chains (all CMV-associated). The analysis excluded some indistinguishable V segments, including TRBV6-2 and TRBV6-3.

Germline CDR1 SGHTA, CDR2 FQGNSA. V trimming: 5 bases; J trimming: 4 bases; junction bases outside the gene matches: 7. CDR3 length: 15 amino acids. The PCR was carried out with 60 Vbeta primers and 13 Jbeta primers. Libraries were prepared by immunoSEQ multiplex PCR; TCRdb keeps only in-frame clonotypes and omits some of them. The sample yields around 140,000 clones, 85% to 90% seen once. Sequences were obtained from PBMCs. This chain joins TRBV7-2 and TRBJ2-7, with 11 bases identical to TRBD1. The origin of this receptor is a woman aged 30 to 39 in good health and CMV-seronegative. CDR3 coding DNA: TGTGCCAGCAGCCTTGGACAGGGGGCGCTTTACGAGCAGTACTTC. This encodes CASSLGQGALYEQYF.